The T cell receptor beta chain under discussion was sequenced for a study of T cell changes during pregnancy in multiple sclerosis. The germline CDR1 and CDR2 sequences are MNHGY and SVAAGI. Trimming cost V 10 bases and J 6 bases, with 13 bases left between them. This CDR3 has 11 residues. Method: immunoSEQ multiplex PCR; TCRdb's copy keeps in-frame clones and lacks some. Of about 120,000 clones in the sample, roughly 92% were seen once. The chain links TRBV6-9 to TRBJ2-7, with D perhaps TRBD1 (6 bases). The source is a female donor with multiple sclerosis, enrolled in a pregnancy study. The sequences come from peripheral blood, collected before pregnancy. CDR3 amino acids: CATYRVPEQYF. Written as DNA, the CDR3 is TGTGCCACTTACAGGGTCCCCGAGCAGTACTTC.